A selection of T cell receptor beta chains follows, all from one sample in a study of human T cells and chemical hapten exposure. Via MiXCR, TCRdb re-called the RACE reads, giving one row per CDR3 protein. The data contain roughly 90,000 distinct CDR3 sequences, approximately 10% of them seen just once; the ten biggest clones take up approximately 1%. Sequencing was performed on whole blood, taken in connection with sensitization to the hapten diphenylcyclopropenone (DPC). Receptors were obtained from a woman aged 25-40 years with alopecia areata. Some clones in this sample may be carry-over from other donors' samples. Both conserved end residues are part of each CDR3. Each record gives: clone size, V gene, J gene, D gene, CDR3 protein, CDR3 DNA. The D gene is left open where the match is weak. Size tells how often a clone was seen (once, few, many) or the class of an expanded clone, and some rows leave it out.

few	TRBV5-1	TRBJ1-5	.	CASSKDSSNQPQHF	TGCGCCAGCAGCAAAGACAGTAGCAATCAGCCCCAGCATTTT
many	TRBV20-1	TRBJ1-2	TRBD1	CSARDRESGGYTF	TGCAGTGCTAGGGACAGGGAGTCAGGAGGCTACACCTTC
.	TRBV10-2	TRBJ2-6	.	CASRPQGTGANVLTF	TGCGCCAGCAGGCCTCAGGGGACTGGGGCCAACGTCCTGACTTTC
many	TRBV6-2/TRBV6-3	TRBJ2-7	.	CASTELGAAIYEQYF	TGTGCCAGCACCGAACTAGGGGCCGCAATCTACGAGCAGTACTTC
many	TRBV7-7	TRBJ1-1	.	CASSLEENTEAFF	TGTGCTAGCAGCCTTGAGGAGAACACTGAAGCTTTCTTT
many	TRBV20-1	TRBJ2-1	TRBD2	CSASKPGGPVEQFF	TGCAGTGCTAGTAAGCCGGGAGGGCCGGTTGAGCAGTTCTTC
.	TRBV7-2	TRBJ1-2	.	CASSLEQGNYGYTF	TGTGCCAGCAGCTTAGAACAGGGAAACTATGGCTACACCTTC
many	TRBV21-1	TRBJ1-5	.	CASSKVVGGQGSNQPQHF	TGTGCCAGCAGCAAAGTAGTCGGAGGGCAGGGGAGCAATCAGCCCCAGCATTTT
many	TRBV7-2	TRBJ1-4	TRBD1	CASSLKTGFNEKLFF	TGTGCCAGCAGCTTAAAGACAGGGTTTAATGAAAAACTGTTTTTT
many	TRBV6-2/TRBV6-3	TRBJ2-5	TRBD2	CASSYSSSGSETQYF	TGTGCCAGCAGTTACTCGTCTAGCGGGAGTGAGACCCAGTACTTC
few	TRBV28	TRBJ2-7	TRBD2	CASSHSTSGSGYEQYF	TGTGCCAGCAGCCACTCCACTAGCGGGAGTGGCTACGAGCAGTACTTC
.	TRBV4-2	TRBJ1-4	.	CASSQDWDNEKLFF	TGTGCCAGCAGCCAGGACTGGGATAATGAAAAACTGTTTTTT
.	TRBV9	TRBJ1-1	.	CASSVVGPADEAFF	TGTGCCAGCAGCGTAGTAGGGCCAGCCGATGAAGCTTTCTTT
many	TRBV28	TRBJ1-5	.	CASSLGQPQHF	TGTGCCAGCAGTTTAGGGCAGCCCCAGCATTTT
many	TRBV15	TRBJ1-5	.	CATSRDSHQPQHF	TGTGCCACCAGCAGAGATTCCCATCAGCCCCAGCATTTT
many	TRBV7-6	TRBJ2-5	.	CASSSKRREETQYF	TGTGCCAGCAGCTCCAAACGGAGGGAAGAGACCCAGTACTTC
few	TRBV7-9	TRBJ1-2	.	CASSLVMVSYGYTF	TGTGCCAGCAGCTTAGTTATGGTCTCCTATGGCTACACCTTC
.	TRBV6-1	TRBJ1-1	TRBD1	CASKTTGLNTEAFF	TGTGCCAGCAAAACGACAGGGTTGAACACTGAAGCTTTCTTT
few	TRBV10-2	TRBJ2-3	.	CASSTREITDTQYF	TGCGCCAGCAGCACCCGGGAGATTACAGATACGCAGTATTTT
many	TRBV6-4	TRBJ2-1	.	CASSAAAGLYNEQFF	TGTGCCAGCAGTGCAGCAGCGGGTCTGTACAATGAGCAGTTCTTC
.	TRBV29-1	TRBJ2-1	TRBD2	CSGRLAGARAYNEQFF	TGCAGCGGGAGACTAGCGGGGGCCCGCGCCTACAATGAGCAGTTCTTC
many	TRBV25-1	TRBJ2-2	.	CASSESGSPNTGELFF	TGTGCCAGCAGTGAATCAGGCTCACCGAACACCGGGGAGCTGTTTTTT
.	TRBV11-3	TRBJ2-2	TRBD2	CASSPPGTSGSGELFF	TGTGCCAGCAGCCCTCCCGGGACTAGCGGGAGCGGGGAGCTGTTTTTT
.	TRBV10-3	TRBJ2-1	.	CAISEKTDNEQFF	TGTGCCATCAGTGAAAAAACAGACAATGAGCAGTTCTTC
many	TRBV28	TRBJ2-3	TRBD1	CASSLGRTGQSTDTQYF	TGTGCCAGCAGTTTGGGACGGACAGGGCAAAGCACAGATACGCAGTATTTT
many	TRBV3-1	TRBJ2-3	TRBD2	CASSQTGTSADTQYF	TGTGCCAGCAGCCAGACCGGGACTAGCGCAGATACGCAGTATTTT
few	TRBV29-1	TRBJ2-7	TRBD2	CSVATSGSYEQYF	TGCAGCGTCGCCACTAGCGGTTCCTACGAGCAGTACTTC
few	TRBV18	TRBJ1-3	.	CASSPALAGNTIYF	TGTGCCAGCTCACCAGCACTGGCTGGAAACACCATATATTTT
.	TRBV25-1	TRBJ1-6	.	CASSGQNNSPLHF	TGTGCCAGCAGTGGACAGAACAATTCACCCCTCCACTTT
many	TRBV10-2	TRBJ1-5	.	CASSEFGTNQPQHF	TGCGCCAGCAGTGAATTCGGTACAAATCAGCCCCAGCATTTT
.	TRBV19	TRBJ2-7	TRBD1	CASSPGQGLTYEQYF	TGTGCCAGTAGCCCCGGACAGGGATTGACCTACGAGCAGTACTTC
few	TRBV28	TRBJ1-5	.	CASSLLGGPQHF	TGTGCCAGCAGTTTACTCGGTGGGCCCCAGCATTTT
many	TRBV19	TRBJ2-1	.	CASSKEGTNEQFF	TGTGCCAGTAGTAAGGAGGGAACAAATGAGCAGTTCTTC
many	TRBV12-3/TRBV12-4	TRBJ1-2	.	CASSLTGGYTF	TGTGCCAGCAGTTTAACGGGAGGCTACACCTTC
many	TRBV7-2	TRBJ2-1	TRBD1	CASSSRQGAIYNEQFF	TGTGCCAGCAGCTCCCGACAGGGGGCGATTTACAATGAGCAGTTCTTC
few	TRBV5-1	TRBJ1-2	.	CASSLAAGPGYTF	TGCGCCAGCAGCTTGGCGGCAGGACCAGGCTACACCTTC
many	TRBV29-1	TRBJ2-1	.	CSVRDGAYNEQFF	TGCAGCGTTAGGGACGGGGCGTACAATGAGCAGTTCTTC